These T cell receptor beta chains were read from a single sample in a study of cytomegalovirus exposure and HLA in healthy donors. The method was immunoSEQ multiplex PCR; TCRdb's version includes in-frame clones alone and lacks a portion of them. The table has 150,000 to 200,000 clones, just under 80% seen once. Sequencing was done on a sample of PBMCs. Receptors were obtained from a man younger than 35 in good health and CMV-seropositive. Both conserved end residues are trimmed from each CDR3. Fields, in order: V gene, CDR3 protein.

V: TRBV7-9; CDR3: ASSLDRAYNEQF
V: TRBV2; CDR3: ASSGFAGDTEAF
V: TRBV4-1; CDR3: ASSQERPRDRSGYT
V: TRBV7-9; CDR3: ASSLAQGASGNTIY
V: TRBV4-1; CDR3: ASSPRDMNTGELF
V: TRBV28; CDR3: ASSLFPSEAF
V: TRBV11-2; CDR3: ASSWRGQNTEAF
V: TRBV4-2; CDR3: ASSQAGQGRGNIQY
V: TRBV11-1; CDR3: ASSIEIRRYNEQF
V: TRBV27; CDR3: ASSLEPGGNGYT
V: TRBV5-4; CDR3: ASSFSSGVDYGYT
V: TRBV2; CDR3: ASSGWAPNLYEQY
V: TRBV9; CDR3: ASSAEGVNTEAF
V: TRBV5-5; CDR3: ASSRMPGLAGTGELF
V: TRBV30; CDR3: AWSGASGKYNEQF
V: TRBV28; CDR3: ASSLGRTEAF
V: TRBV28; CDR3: ASHSWQGASEAF
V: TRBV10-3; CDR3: AISTDRVEPYGYT
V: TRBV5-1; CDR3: ASSPSGSGSYNEQF
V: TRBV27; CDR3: ASSLKVGYEQY
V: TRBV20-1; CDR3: SARTGHEAF
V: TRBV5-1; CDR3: ASTTSGVGGSNEQF
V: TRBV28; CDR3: ASSAAGTGDYSNQPQH
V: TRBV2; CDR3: ASRIRGRPYEQY
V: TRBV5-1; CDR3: ASSPETVYGYT
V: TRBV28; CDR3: ASSSPMSGLSGNTIY
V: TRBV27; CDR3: ASSRLPGLAGVKETQY
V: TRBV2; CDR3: ASVRTNLYEQY
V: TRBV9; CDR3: ASSVALNQETQY
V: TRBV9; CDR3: ASSVGLEGETQY
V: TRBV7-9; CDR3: ASTFGGGAYYEQY
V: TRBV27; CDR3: ASSSIQGAEGYEQY